The sequence of this TCR beta chain was determined in a study of T-cell reconstitution after alpha-beta-depleted transplantation in children. Whole-study findings and limits: The main origin of T-cell counts and diversity one year after transplant was newly produced T cells. Some patients' high day-60 TCRbeta diversity was traced to surviving recipient T cells and thymic progenitors. Roughly two months post-transplant, alpha-beta T cells reportedly originated from several hundred graft clones that had expanded.

Preparation of the TCRbeta library involved a method that used unique molecular identifiers. TCRdb reprocessed the PCR reads via MiXCR and lists one record per CDR3 protein. The sample holds under 400,000 distinct CDR3 sequences; 23% are singletons and the top ten take approximately 10%. Concerning this clonotype itself: Its antigen is unknown.

Germline assignment: CDR1 SGHTA and CDR2 FQGTGA. CDR3 length equals 15 residues. The trim removed 5 bases at V and 3 bases at J, leaving 6 bases unmatched. This TCR was recovered from a male patient younger than 18 who had a stem cell transplant for acute lymphoblastic leukemia, so the T cells may come from the graft donor. Sequencing used PBMCs, mostly from graft donor cells, obtained 180 days after TCRalphabeta/CD19-depleted stem cell transplant. The rearrangement joins TRBV7-3 to TRBJ1-4; 7 nucleotides match TRBD1. CDR3 protein: CASSKTGRPNEKLFF. The CDR3, as DNA: TGTGCCAGCAGCAAGACAGGGCGGCCTAATGAAAAACTGTTTTTT.